These 30 T cell receptor beta chains were sequenced from one sample in a study of monozygotic twins with inflammatory bowel disease. TCRdb re-called the 5' RACE reads and shows each CDR3 protein once, DNA omitted. The sample yields some 100,000 distinct CDR3 sequences, of which the top ten take up 9.5% to 15%. Sequenced material: blood. The receptors derive from a human donor with ulcerative colitis or Crohn's disease, or a healthy co-twin of an affected twin (not recorded which).

This chain uses TRBV5-1 with TRBJ1-2. Germline V gene sequence: CDR1 SGHRS, CDR2 YFSETQ. CDR3 length: 12 residues. The CDR3 spells CTSREGPEGYTF.

The CDR3 loop is CASSLGLAEYQETQYF. The V gene is TRBV7-2, the J gene TRBJ2-5. CDR1 is SGHTA, CDR2 FQGNSA, per germline. CDR3 length: 16 residues.

J is TRBJ2-3 and V is TRBV7-3; TCRdb outputs TRBD1, but without DNA this stays unchecked. This CDR3 is built from 16 residues. Looked up from germline, CDR1 is SGHTA and CDR2 is FQGTGA. The CDR3 loop is CASSSGTAYNTDTQYF.

The chain is built from TRBV11-2 and TRBJ2-1; the D gene TCRdb calls, TRBD1, cannot be checked with no DNA. The CDR3 contains 15 residues. Germline lookup yields CDR1 SGHAT and CDR2 FQNNGV. CDR3 sequence: CASGGPDRVNNEQFF. Looking up the rest from reference TRBV11-2 and TRBJ2-1 gives the full variable domain: EAGVAQSPRYKIIEKRQSVAFWCNPISGHATLYWYQQILGQGPKLLIQFQNNGVVDDSQLPKDRFSAERLKGVDSTLKIQPAKLEDSAVYLCASGGPDRVNNEQFFGPGTRLTVL.

The chain combines TRBV5-1 with TRBJ2-2; TCRdb's D call of TRBD2 is untestable without DNA. The germline gives CDR1 SGHRS, CDR2 YFSETQ. The CDR3 sequence is 16 residues long. CDR3 protein: CASTRQDGLSAGELFF.

The chain links TRBV29-1 to TRBJ1-1; without DNA, the TCRdb call of TRBD1 cannot be checked. The V gene's germline CDR1 is SQVTM and CDR2 ANQGSEA. There are 11 residues in the CDR3. CDR3 sequence: CSVTGDTEAFF.

V usage is TRBV28 and J usage is TRBJ1-2; checking the TCRdb D call of TRBD1 is not possible without DNA. Germline V gives CDR1 MDHEN, CDR2 SYDVKM. The CDR3 is 13 amino acids. The CDR3 is CASQPGGNYGYTF.

The chain employs TRBV20-1 and TRBJ2-5; the TCRdb D gene call, TRBD2, has no DNA to confirm it. The CDR3 is 13 amino acids. The germline gives CDR1 DFQATT, CDR2 SNEGSKA (reference sequence). The chain's CDR3 is CSASLAEQETQYF.

This chain uses TRBV12-3 or TRBV12-4 with TRBJ2-2; TCRdb selects TRBD1, and the lack of DNA leaves this call unchecked. CDR3 length: 14 amino acids. The CDR3 reads CASSSNRVTGELFF.

The chain combines TRBV20-1 with TRBJ2-4; there is no DNA to check the TCRdb D call of TRBD2. Germline V CDR1 and CDR2: DFQATT, SNEGSKA (reference sequence). This CDR3 has 13 residues. CDR3 sequence: CSAARQGENIQYF.

This chain joins TRBV27 and TRBJ2-1; lacking DNA, the TRBD1 call made by TCRdb goes unchecked. The germline CDR1 and CDR2 sequences are MNHEY and SMNVEV (reference sequence). The CDR3 consists of 15 residues. The CDR3 loop is CASARGQSSYNEQFF.

The chain is built from TRBV12-3 or TRBV12-4 and TRBJ2-1; TCRdb's D gene call, TRBD1, goes unchecked for lack of DNA. The length of the CDR3 is 17 residues. CDR3 loop: CASSQDPLRDVENEQFF.

The chain joins TRBV10-3 to TRBJ2-7; there is no DNA to check the TCRdb D call of TRBD1. This CDR3 is 15 amino acids long. CDR1 and CDR2 (germline): ENHRY, SYGVKD. The chain's CDR3 is CAISEVVTQGDEQYF.

The chain combines TRBV12-3 or TRBV12-4 with TRBJ2-1. The CDR3 loop spans 16 amino acids. This CDR3 reads CASSLGSVSSYNEQFF.

The chain employs TRBV6-5 and TRBJ1-5. This CDR3 comprises 17 residues. Germline assignment: CDR1 MNHEY and CDR2 SVGAGI. CDR3 in amino acids: CASSYFKGGGSNQPQHF.

The chain combines TRBV12-3 or TRBV12-4 with TRBJ2-1; TCRdb gives TRBD2 as the D gene, but with no DNA this cannot be confirmed. The length of the CDR3 is 15 residues. The CDR3 is CASSYIGLAGNEQFF.

The CDR3 here is CASSLSSASTQQYF. The chain uses TRBV27 and TRBJ2-7. The germline V gene encodes CDR1 MNHEY and CDR2 SMNVEV (reference sequence). The CDR3 runs 14 residues.

This clonotype is identified as medium-sized from frequency. V usage is TRBV7-2 and J usage is TRBJ1-5; TCRdb reports TRBD1, a call that lacks DNA to check it against. CDR3 size: 14 residues. The germline V gene has CDR1 SGHTA and CDR2 FQGNSA. CDR3: CASSFKWGGQPQHF.

The rearrangement links TRBV5-1 to TRBJ1-1; TCRdb proposes TRBD1, but this gene call is untestable without DNA. This CDR3 is 14 amino acids long. CDR1 is SGHRS and CDR2 is YFSETQ in the germline V gene. CDR3 in amino acids: CASSQQGAGTEAFF.

J is TRBJ2-6 and V is TRBV6-1. The CDR3 extends over 15 amino acids. Germline loops: CDR1 MNHNS, CDR2 SASEGT. CDR3 loop: CASSERVSGANVLTF.

The chain links TRBV5-1 to TRBJ2-3; lacking DNA, the TRBD2 call made by TCRdb goes unchecked. The CDR3 length is 16 residues. CDR1 is SGHRS and CDR2 is YFSETQ in the germline V gene. CDR3 residues: CASSLAPGGQTDTQYF. The full variable domain, with the rest looked up from reference TRBV5-1 and TRBJ2-3, is KAGVTQTPRYLIKTRGQQVTLSCSPISGHRSVSWYQQTPGQGLQFLFEYFSETQRNKGNFPGRFSGRQFSNSRSEMNVSTLELGDSALYLCASSLAPGGQTDTQYFGPGTRLTVL.

V usage is TRBV12-3 or TRBV12-4 and J usage is TRBJ2-1. This CDR3 region has 13 residues. The CDR3 loop is CASSFFGYNEQFF.

The chain has TRBV10-3 and TRBJ2-7; as DNA is missing, the TRBD2 call by TCRdb cannot be tested. CDR3 length equals 15 residues. From germline, CDR1 is ENHRY and CDR2 SYGVKD. The CDR3 reads CAISEFDSGIHEQYF.

The chain is built from TRBV20-1 and TRBJ2-7. Germline V gene sequence: CDR1 DFQATT, CDR2 SNEGSKA (reference sequence). There are 11 residues in the CDR3. The CDR3: CSGLKGNEQYF.

The chain carries TRBV3-1 and TRBJ2-7; TCRdb proposes TRBD2, but this gene call is untestable without DNA. The CDR3 spans 16 residues. CDR1 is LGHDT, CDR2 YNNKEL, per germline (reference sequence). This CDR3 reads CASTRAGPVSGYEQYF.

The rearrangement links TRBV7-2 to TRBJ2-3; TCRdb's D call, TRBD2, is unchecked because there is no DNA. CDR1 SGHTA and CDR2 FQGNSA come from the germline V gene. The CDR3 is 16 amino acids. CDR3 sequence: CASSSPRGAGTDTQYF.

This sequence joins TRBV28 and TRBJ1-1; TCRdb selects TRBD1, and the lack of DNA leaves this call unchecked. The germline CDR1 and CDR2 sequences are MDHEN and SYDVKM. The CDR3 is 15 amino acids. CDR3 loop: CATHGILEGYTEAFF.

The gene calls are TRBV4-3 and TRBJ1-6; absent DNA, TCRdb's TRBD1 call cannot be checked. Germline CDR1 LGHNA, CDR2 YSLEER. The CDR3 has 14 amino acids. CDR3 in amino acids: CASSLQGRGSPLHF.

The chain combines TRBV29-1 with TRBJ1-1; TCRdb calls TRBD1, which cannot be checked without DNA. Germline values: CDR1 SQVTM, CDR2 ANQGSEA. CDR3 size: 15 residues. CDR3 protein: CSVSPGWGMNTEAFF. Together with reference TRBV29-1 and TRBJ1-1, the CDR3 gives the full variable domain: SAVISQKPSRDICQRGTSLTIQCQVDSQVTMMFWYRQQPGQSLTLIATANQGSEATYESGFVIDKFPISRPNLTFSTLTVSNMSPEDSSIYLCSVSPGWGMNTEAFFGQGTRLTVV.

The rearrangement links TRBV10-3 to TRBJ1-1. There are 12 residues in the CDR3. Looked up from germline, CDR1 is ENHRY and CDR2 is SYGVKD. The CDR3: CAISEVGTEAFF.